This record looks at one TCR beta chain sequence and its context. Treatment in this sample: 19 received Ad26.COV2.S at low or high dose, single or two shots; roughly five received placebo; per-sample allocation not given. Sampling took place 63 days after the first vaccine or placebo injection. This sample was included in a study of Ad26.COV2.S vaccination and SARS-CoV-2 variants. Produced via immunoSEQ multiplex PCR; TCRdb's table is partial and in-frame only. The data hold about 420,000 clones, with around 89% observed a single time. There are 11 residues in the CDR3. Germline V gene sequence: CDR1 SGHTA, CDR2 FQGNSA. Trimming removed 5 bases at V and 10 bases at J, with 9 bases between.

This specimen was peripheral blood, taken in a trial of Ad26.COV2.S vaccine versus placebo. This rearrangement joins TRBV7-2 to TRBJ2-1; D not resolved. This TCR was sampled from a person between 18 and 65 years old who received the Ad26.COV2.S COVID-19 vaccine or a placebo. CDR3 DNA sequence: TGTGCCAGCAGCAGGGTCAGGGAGCAGTTCTTC. Amino acids: CASSRVREQFF. Using reference TRBV7-2 and TRBJ2-1 for the parts outside the CDR3, the full variable domain is GAGVSQSPSNKVTEKGKDVELRCDPISGHTALYWYRQSLGQGLEFLIYFQGNSAPDKSGLPSDRFSAERTGGSVSTLTIQRTQQEDSAVYLCASSRVREQFFGPGTRLTVL.